The 23 T cell receptor beta chains in this list originate from one sample, sequenced in a study of response to subunit inactivated influenza vaccine (dated by TCRdb to 2017 to 2018). The library was produced with RT-PCR. These reads were obtained on an Illumina HiSeq 2500. TCRdb reprocessing: public reads trimmed at Q25 with fastp, clones called with MiXCR, in-frame beta chains kept. Each CDR3 protein appears once, grouped with its most common genes and DNA. For this sample there are 300,000 to 350,000 distinct CDR3 sequences; 20% to 25% appear just once. The ten most abundant clones make up about 10% of the sample. The sequenced sample was PBMCs from blood, obtained less than 22 months after vaccination. The receptors come from a man aged 50 to 69 who received an inactivated influenza vaccine. Donor details come from another sample of the same person, matched by shared clones.

The chain links TRBV2 to TRBJ2-7, with a tentative D call TRBD2 (5 bases). The V end was cut by 2 bases, the J end by 6 bases, with 8 bases between. CDR1 SNHLY and CDR2 FYNNEI come from the germline V gene. The CDR3 sequence is 12 residues long. CDR3 coding DNA: TGTGCCAGCAGTGAATTAGCGCCCGAGCAGTACTTC. Its translation: CASSELAPEQYF.

As regards this clonotype: The junction shows a germline mismatch at one end, possibly a read error. The chain joins TRBV20-1 to TRBJ1-6, with D possibly being TRBD1 (5 bases). The CDR3 loop spans 15 amino acids. The germline CDR1 and CDR2 sequences are DFQATT and SNEGSKA (reference sequence). In nucleotides, the CDR3 is TGCAGTGCGCCCTGGGGCAACTCCTATAATTCAGCCCTCCACTTT. This translates into CSAPWGNSYNSALHF.

The V call is TRBV7-8, the J call TRBJ1-4, with D possibly matching TRBD1 (5 bases). V lost 2 bases to trimming and J lost 0 bases, with 13 bases between them. CDR3 length equals 17 residues. Germline loops: CDR1 SGHVS, CDR2 FQNEAQ. CDR3 DNA: TGTGCCAGCAGCTTACGCACAGGAGTTGCAACTAATGAAAAACTGTTTTTT. As protein: CASSLRTGVATNEKLFF.

This sequence joins TRBV29-1 and TRBJ1-2; TRBD1 is a possible D gene (6 bases). This CDR3 has 11 amino acids. Germline V gene lookup returns CDR1 SQVTM and CDR2 ANQGSEA. Deletions cut 7 bases from V and 6 bases from J, with 12 bases between. Written as DNA, the CDR3 is TGCAGCGCTGCACAGGGTAATGGCTACACCTTC. Translating gives CSAAQGNGYTF.

This clonotype was seen many times. V usage is TRBV28 and J usage is TRBJ1-5, with D possibly matching TRBD1 (5 bases). CDR3 length: 16 amino acids. Between the trimmed V and J ends, which lost 6 bases and 1 base, there was a span of 16 bases. CDR1 is MDHEN and CDR2 is SYDVKM in the germline V gene. The CDR3 protein is CASSPPGGVSNQPQHF. CDR3 DNA: TGTGCCAGCAGCCCCCCCGGGGGAGTGAGCAATCAGCCCCAGCATTTT.

The chain links TRBV13 to TRBJ2-5; 7 positions match TRBD2. V trimming: 4 bases; J trimming: 7 bases; junction bases outside the gene matches: 9. Germline V CDR1 and CDR2: PRHDT, FYEKMQ (reference sequence). The CDR3 contains 14 residues. CDR3 sequence reads: CASSSRDYATTQYF. The CDR3 nucleotides are TGTGCCAGCAGCTCCCGGGACTACGCCACGACCCAGTACTTC.

This clonotype appeared many times. The rearrangement links TRBV20-1 to TRBJ1-1; tentatively, D is TRBD1 (6 bases). The CDR3 spans 14 residues. V lost 1 base to trimming and J lost 1 base, with 10 bases between them. Germline V gene sequence: CDR1 DFQATT, CDR2 SNEGSKA (reference sequence). The CDR3 region is CSARGGAGNTEAFF. The CDR3 DNA sequence: TGCAGTGCTAGAGGGGGGGCTGGGAACACTGAAGCTTTCTTT.

This chain joins TRBV2 and TRBJ1-6, with TRBD1 as a possible D gene (6 bases). The germline V gene encodes CDR1 SNHLY and CDR2 FYNNEI. The CDR3 spans 13 residues. Trimming left V 11 bases short and J 7 bases short, with 15 bases between. The CDR3 DNA reads as TGTGCCGACCGGGACATGGAGAATTCACCCCTCCACTTT. Amino acids: CADRDMENSPLHF.

The chain couples TRBV20-1 to TRBJ1-1; TRBD1 aligns across 8 bases. Trimming at V came to 4 bases and at J to 1 base, leaving 8 bases not matched to a gene. The CDR3 spans 15 residues. Looked up from germline, CDR1 is DFQATT and CDR2 is SNEGSKA (reference sequence). The DNA for the CDR3 is TGCAGTGCTACCCCCGGGACAGGATCGAACACTGAAGCTTTCTTT. Its translation: CSATPGTGSNTEAFF.

V gene TRBV9 combines with J gene TRBJ1-3; D unclear. The CDR3 is made up of 15 amino acids. Trimming left V 0 bases short and J 2 bases short, with 9 bases between. The germline CDR1 and CDR2 sequences are SGDLS and YYNGEE. The CDR3 sequence is CASSVAEVPGNTIYF. The DNA for the CDR3 is TGTGCCAGCAGCGTAGCTGAAGTCCCTGGAAACACCATATATTTT.

This clonotype came up a few times. The chain employs TRBV6-1 and TRBJ1-5, with D possibly TRBD1 on 5 matching bases. Germline CDR1 and CDR2: MNHNS and SASEGT. The CDR3 totals 13 residues. The ends were cut back, 6 bases at V and 15 bases at J, with 21 bases in the middle. CDR3 sequence: CASSPTPGTVWHF. Here the CDR3 DNA reads TGTGCCAGCAGCCCCACCCCCGGGACGGTGTGGCATTTT.

The V gene is TRBV3-1, the J gene TRBJ2-3; unclear D gene. This CDR3 is 15 amino acids long. Germline V gene data show CDR1 as LGHDT and CDR2 as YNNKEL (reference sequence). Trimming took 1 base from V and 2 from J, leaving 10 bases between them. Here the CDR3 DNA reads TGTGCCAGCAGCCAAGTCGGTTACGACACAGATACGCAGTATTTT. It encodes CASSQVGYDTDTQYF.

The rearrangement links TRBV29-1 to TRBJ2-1; 13 bases map to TRBD2. V was clipped by 3 bases and J by 8 bases; unmatched bases: 10. The CDR3 is made up of 16 amino acids. The germline CDR1 and CDR2 sequences are SQVTM and ANQGSEA. In DNA, the CDR3 is TGCAGCGTTGACGGGACAGAAACTAGCGGGAGGGATGAGCAGTTCTTC. The encoded protein is CSVDGTETSGRDEQFF.

This rearrangement joins TRBV15 to TRBJ1-3; D gene ambiguous. The V end was cut by 7 bases, the J end by 4 bases, with 14 bases between. Germline V gene lookup returns CDR1 LNHNV and CDR2 YYDKDF (reference sequence). The CDR3 sequence is 14 residues long. CDR3 sequence: CATNSKVPGNTIYF. CDR3 nucleotide sequence: TGTGCCACCAACAGCAAGGTACCAGGAAACACCATATATTTT.

In its sample, this clonotype was seen many times. V gene TRBV20-1 combines with J gene TRBJ1-5; D unclear. The CDR3 has 13 residues. The V gene lost 0 bases and the J gene lost 1 base, with 4 bases spanning the gap. Per the germline V gene, CDR1 is DFQATT and CDR2 is SNEGSKA (reference sequence). The CDR3 sequence: CSARDASNQPQHF. The DNA for the CDR3 is TGCAGTGCTAGAGACGCCAGCAATCAGCCCCAGCATTTT.

For the CDR3, the DNA is TGCAGCGTCGCACTAACGGCAACTAATGAAAAACTGTTTTTT. As protein: CSVALTATNEKLFF. This rearrangement joins TRBV29-1 to TRBJ1-4; D not resolved. The V end lost 6 bases, the J end lost 0 bases, and 11 bases lay between the germline ends. CDR1 and CDR2 from the germline V gene are SQVTM and ANQGSEA. The CDR3 is 14 residues long.

This clonotype was seen more than once but under ten times. The chain uses TRBV15 and TRBJ2-7, with 10 bases matching TRBD2. Germline CDR1 LNHNV, CDR2 YYDKDF (reference sequence). The CDR3 spans 19 residues. After removal of 1 base from V and 3 bases from J, the junction contained 15 bases not matched to a gene. The CDR3 region is CATSRVLGLAGEIDYEQYF. CDR3 DNA sequence: TGTGCCACCAGCAGAGTGTTAGGGCTAGCGGGAGAGATCGACTACGAGCAGTACTTC.

The chain employs TRBV20-1 and TRBJ1-1; D might be TRBD1 (6 bases). Germline loops: CDR1 DFQATT, CDR2 SNEGSKA (reference sequence). The V and J ends lost 2 bases and 1 base respectively, with 11 bases between them. The CDR3 contains 14 residues. The CDR3 spells CSARKGGPNTEAFF. CDR3 DNA: TGCAGTGCTAGAAAAGGGGGTCCGAACACTGAAGCTTTCTTT.

This clonotype was observed a handful of times. V is TRBV5-1 and J is TRBJ1-2; D remains ambiguous. In germline, CDR1 is SGHRS, CDR2 YFSETQ. V lost 5 bases to trimming and J lost 2 bases, with 10 bases between them. The CDR3 runs 13 residues. In DNA form, the CDR3 reads TGCGCCAGCAGTGAGGGCAGAAACTATGGCTACACCTTC. It codes for CASSEGRNYGYTF.

The rearrangement uses TRBV12-3 or TRBV12-4 and TRBJ2-1, with TRBD2 identical over 9 bases. This CDR3 is 15 amino acids long. V shed 1 base, J shed 8 bases, and the junction held 6 bases outside the gene matches. DNA of the CDR3: TGTGCCAGCAGTTTAGGGGCGGGAGGGCCAGATGAGCAGTTCTTC. This gives the protein CASSLGAGGPDEQFF.

This clonotype was recorded many times. This rearrangement joins TRBV29-1 to TRBJ1-1, with 9 bases aligning to TRBD1. V dropped 7 bases and J dropped 4; count of bases not matched to a gene: 7. The CDR3 length is 13 residues. Per the germline V gene, CDR1 is SQVTM and CDR2 is ANQGSEA. The CDR3: CSAGTGWGTEAFF. In nucleotides, the CDR3 is TGCAGCGCCGGGACAGGGTGGGGCACTGAAGCTTTCTTT.

This rearrangement joins TRBV12-3 or TRBV12-4 to TRBJ1-1; no clear D. This CDR3 is built from 15 residues. Trimming stripped 4 bases from V and 1 base from J, with 13 bases between. This CDR3 reads CASSSPRGGNTEAFF. Here the CDR3 DNA reads TGTGCCAGCAGTTCCCCCCGCGGTGGGAACACTGAAGCTTTCTTT.

The chain has TRBV6-5 and TRBJ1-5; tentative D call: TRBD1 (6 bases). V was clipped by 1 base and J by 3 bases, with 10 bases between them. This CDR3 contains 15 residues. The V gene's germline CDR1 is MNHEY and CDR2 SVGAGI. CDR3 in amino acids: CASSYLQGSNQPQHF. The CDR3 bases are TGTGCCAGCAGTTACTTACAGGGTTCCAATCAGCCCCAGCATTTT.